This T cell receptor (beta chain) comes out of a study of blood T cell repertoires in COVID-19. Study information: Collection of acute and convalescent COVID-19 samples took place in the United States, Italy and Spain. T cells, B-cell-depleted T cells, or PBMCs provided the cDNA or gDNA that served as material.

There are 15 residues in the CDR3. Looked up from germline, CDR1 is SGHTA and CDR2 is FQGTGA. V shed 1 base and J shed 5 bases, with 14 bases lying between them. Original processing methods: The authors estimated nucleated cell counts from reference gene primer amplification. This table comes from immunoSEQ multiplex PCR, and its TCRdb copy is limited to in-frame clones, with some not included. That table supplies the V and J calls and clone size; D and trimming were determined from the DNA. The repertoire consists of about 130,000 clones, with around 85% occurring once and the leading ten covering 3.5% to 5%.

Material: peripheral blood. This clonotype was obtained from a human donor in a cohort sampled during active COVID-19. This chain links TRBV7-3 with TRBJ1-2; weak D call: TRBD1 (6 bases). The CDR3 sequence: CASSLMAGVGYGYTF. Written as DNA, the CDR3 is TGTGCCAGCAGCTTAATGGCAGGGGTTGGGTATGGCTACACCTTC.